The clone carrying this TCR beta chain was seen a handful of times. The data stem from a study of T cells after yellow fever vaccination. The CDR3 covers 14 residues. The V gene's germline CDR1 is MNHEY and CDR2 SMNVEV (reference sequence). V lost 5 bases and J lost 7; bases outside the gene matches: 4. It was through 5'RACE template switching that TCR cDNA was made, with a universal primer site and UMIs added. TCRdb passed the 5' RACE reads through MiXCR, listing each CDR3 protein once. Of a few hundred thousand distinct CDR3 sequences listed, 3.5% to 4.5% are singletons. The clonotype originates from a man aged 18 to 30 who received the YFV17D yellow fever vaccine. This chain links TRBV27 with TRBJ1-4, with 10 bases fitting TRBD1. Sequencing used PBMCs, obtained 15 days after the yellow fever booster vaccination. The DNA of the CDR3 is TGTGCCAGCAGTCGACAGGGGGCGGTTGAAAAACTGTTTTTT. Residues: CASSRQGAVEKLFF.